The entry that follows covers one T cell receptor (beta chain) sequence. As yet, its antigen is unknown. The sample belongs to a study of beta chain features in type 1 diabetes. Of the isolated RNA, all was reverse transcribed, and so the sequenced material was expressed TCRB transcripts. The data were produced by immunoSEQ multiplex PCR, yet TCRdb's version contains in-frame clones alone and is incomplete. Of 150,000 to 200,000 clones listed, around 8% are singletons. Study-level findings and limits: Significant though moderate, a shortening of TCRB CDR3s appeared in all four CD4+ subsets of Type 1 diabetes patients. PCR might favor shorter templates, equally in patients and controls.

The CDR3 runs to 15 residues. Germline V gene sequence: CDR1 SGHTA, CDR2 FQGNSA. J gave up 5 bases and V 5 bases, and 11 bases lay outside the gene matches. The TCR comes from a woman aged 40 to 50 with type 1 diabetes. The genes are TRBV7-2 and TRBJ1-2; 7 bases line up with TRBD1. The source material was central memory CD4+ T cells from blood. The DNA of the CDR3 is TGTGCCAGCAGCCCACGCCGGGACAGCTCATATGGCTACACCTTC. It yields the protein CASSPRRDSSYGYTF.